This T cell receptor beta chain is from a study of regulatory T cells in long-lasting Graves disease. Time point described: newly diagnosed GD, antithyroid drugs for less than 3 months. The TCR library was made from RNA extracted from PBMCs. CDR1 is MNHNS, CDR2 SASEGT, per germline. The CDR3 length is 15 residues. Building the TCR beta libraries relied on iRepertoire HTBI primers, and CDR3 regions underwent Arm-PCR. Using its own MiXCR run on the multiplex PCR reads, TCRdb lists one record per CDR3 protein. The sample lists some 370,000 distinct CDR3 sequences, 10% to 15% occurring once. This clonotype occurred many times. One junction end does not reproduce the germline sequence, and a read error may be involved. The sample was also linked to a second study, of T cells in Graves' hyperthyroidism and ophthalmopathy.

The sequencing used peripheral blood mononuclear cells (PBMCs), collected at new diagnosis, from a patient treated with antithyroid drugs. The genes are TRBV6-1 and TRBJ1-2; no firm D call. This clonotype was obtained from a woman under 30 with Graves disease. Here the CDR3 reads CASIEKVQLNYGYTF. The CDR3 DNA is TGTGCCAGCATTGAAAAAGTGCAACTCAACTATGGCTACACCTTC.